This is a list of T cell receptor beta chains from one sample in a study of blood T cell repertoires in COVID-19. TCRdb keeps only in-frame clones here, not all; method: immunoSEQ multiplex PCR. The table lists about 250,000 clones, about 83% of them singletons. The sequenced material came from peripheral blood. All receptors come from a man aged 35-49 years with active or convalescent COVID-19. The CDR3 runs from the conserved cysteine through the conserved F or W. D genes are given only for firm matches. The listing skips clone size in some rows; elsewhere it reads once, few, many or a size class.

v_gene	j_gene	len	abundance	d_gene	CDR3nt	CDR3aa
TRBV7-3	TRBJ2-7	15	NA	NA	TGTGCCAGCAGCTTAATCTGGGGCAGCTGGCACGAGCAGTACTTC	CASSLIWGSWHEQYF
TRBV30	TRBJ1-1	12	NA	NA	TGTGCCTGGAGTGGGGAGGTCACTGAAGCTTTCTTT	CAWSGEVTEAFF
TRBV7-3	TRBJ1-5	13	once	NA	TGTGCCAGCAGCTTAAGCAGGGACTCCCCCCAGCATTTT	CASSLSRDSPQHF
TRBV30	TRBJ1-3	14	NA	NA	TGTGCCTGGAGTGTACCGGGGGCTGGAAACACCATATATTTT	CAWSVPGAGNTIYF
TRBV6-6	TRBJ1-1	12	NA	NA	TGTGCCAGCAGTTCGGGTCGGGTAGGAGCTTTCTTT	CASSSGRVGAFF
TRBV2	TRBJ2-2	15	NA	TRBD2	TGTGCCAGCATCGGGACTAGCGGGGGTGGCGGGGAGCTGTTTTTT	CASIGTSGGGGELFF
TRBV24-1	TRBJ2-7	15	NA	TRBD2	TGTGCCACCAGTGATGCGGCTAGCGGAGCCTACGAGCAGTACTTC	CATSDAASGAYEQYF
TRBV15	TRBJ1-3	18	NA	TRBD1	TGTGCCACCAGCAACAACATTGACAGGGGCGCCTCTGGAAACACCATATATTTT	CATSNNIDRGASGNTIYF
TRBV19	TRBJ2-3	15	once	TRBD1	TGTGCCAGTAGTATAGAGCAGGGGGAAAGGGGTACGCAGTATTTT	CASSIEQGERGTQYF
TRBV5-1	TRBJ1-6	18	NA	NA	TGCGCCAGCAGCTCTCCCCGAGACGGTACGGAGATCAATTCACCCCTCCACTTT	CASSSPRDGTEINSPLHF
TRBV30	TRBJ1-1	13	once	NA	TGTGCCTGGAGTACCCAGGGGAGCACTGAAGCTTTCTTT	CAWSTQGSTEAFF
TRBV30	TRBJ2-7	12	NA	NA	TGTGCTTTGGGTTCCGGAGGGCGCGAGCAGTACTTC	CALGSGGREQYF
TRBV5-6	TRBJ2-7	18	once	TRBD1	TGTGCCAGCAGCAGGGGACAGGGGGCGACTCTTACTTGGTACGAGCAGTACTTC	CASSRGQGATLTWYEQYF
TRBV25-1	TRBJ1-1	13	NA	TRBD1	TGTGCCACTCAGGGGGCCCTGCGGACTGAAGCTTTCTTT	CATQGALRTEAFF
TRBV3-1/TRBV3-2	TRBJ1-2	18	few	TRBD1	TGTGCCAGCAGCCTTTGGGCCCCATACAGGGGAACCAACTATGGCTACACCTTC	CASSLWAPYRGTNYGYTF
TRBV27	TRBJ1-2	15	NA	TRBD1	TGTGCCAGCAGTTTACGTGGACAGGGGGCGAGGGGCTACACCTTC	CASSLRGQGARGYTF
TRBV9	TRBJ1-1	14	NA	NA	TGTGCCAGCAGCGTATTGGCCAGTCAAACTGAAGCTTTCTTT	CASSVLASQTEAFF
TRBV30	TRBJ2-1	18	NA	TRBD1	TGTGCCTGGGGGGGAGGACAGGGAAAAAGACTCTCCTACAATGAGCAGTTCTTC	CAWGGGQGKRLSYNEQFF
TRBV19	TRBJ2-3	13	NA	TRBD2	TGTGCCACCAGGGTAGCGGGAGCAGATACGCAGTATTTT	CATRVAGADTQYF
TRBV7-9	TRBJ1-2	14	few	NA	TGTGCCAGCAGCTCCCCAAACAGGGCTGCTGGCTACACCTTC	CASSSPNRAAGYTF
TRBV7-7	TRBJ2-1	16	many	NA	TGTGCTAGCAGCTCGTTAGCGGCTCTCGGGTGGAATGAGCAGTTCTTC	CASSSLAALGWNEQFF
TRBV4-3	TRBJ2-1	16	NA	TRBD2	TGCGCCAGCAGTCGAGGTTGGGCGGGGGGAGGCAATGAGCAGTTCTTC	CASSRGWAGGGNEQFF
TRBV19	TRBJ1-1	13	few	NA	TGTGCCAGTAGTACTCAGGGGAGCACTGAAGCTTTCTTT	CASSTQGSTEAFF
TRBV5-1	TRBJ1-5	15	NA	NA	TGCGCCAGCAGCGTGAGCGGTAGACGAGATCAGCCCCAGCATTTT	CASSVSGRRDQPQHF